This T cell receptor (beta chain) was recovered during a study of T cells in Graves' hyperthyroidism and ophthalmopathy. RNA transcripts provided the source from which TCR beta CDR3 regions were amplified. HTBI primers drove first-round RT-PCR of the TCR CDR3. Each CDR3 protein gets one entry after TCRdb re-called the multiplex PCR reads with MiXCR. The data hold hundreds of thousands of distinct CDR3 sequences, with roughly a sixth observed a single time. Details on this clonotype: Its antigen is not identified.

Fresh peripheral blood, roughly 9.8 ml of it, supplied the PBMCs. Per the germline V gene, CDR1 is ENHRY and CDR2 is SYGVKD. CDR3 length equals 14 residues. The V end was cut by 3 bases, the J end by 4 bases, with 10 bases between. Study conclusions and caveats: Patients with ophthalmopathy were separated from those with stable hyperthyroidism by a 13 V-J model.

V and J are TRBV10-3 and TRBJ1-5; D unclear. Sequencing was performed on blood. The TCR originated in a woman in her 50s with Graves' hyperthyroidism that later progressed to Graves' ophthalmopathy. The CDR3 nucleotides read TGTGCCATCAGTGACCTCGGGGAGAATCAGCCCCAGCATTTT. Translation: CAISDLGENQPQHF.